This T cell receptor (beta chain) was obtained from a study of T cell responses to AZD1222 COVID-19 vaccine. Overall study results and limits: As reported, nearly half of all spike-specific TCRs target variant regions that are unmutated. Clonal diversity was possibly underestimated; the donors were predominantly white British and more often female. After the peak T cell response, and only then, were repertoires sampled. Dominant at 160-218 and 743-854, vaccine-associated CD4 TCRs also spanned spike.

Assay: immunoSEQ multiplex PCR; the TCRdb copy retains only in-frame clones and omits some. This sample has about 59,000 clones; 89% occur once, and the top ten carry over 5%. The V gene lost 0 bases and the J gene lost 0 bases, with 15 bases spanning the gap. In germline, CDR1 is MGHRA, CDR2 YSYEKL. The CDR3 contains 17 residues. As to this clone: The antigen remains unidentified.

The material was peripheral blood, obtained 28 days after the second AZD1222 dose. The receptor was isolated from an adult who received the AZD1222 COVID-19 vaccine. The chain links TRBV4-1 to TRBJ2-7; TRBD1 or TRBD2 may be the D gene (6 bases each). The CDR3 protein is CASSQEFRGHFSYEQYF. CDR3 DNA sequence: TGCGCCAGCAGCCAAGAGTTTCGGGGGCATTTCTCCTACGAGCAGTACTTC.